This T cell receptor (beta chain) was observed in a study of long-term antiretroviral therapy in people with HIV (dated by TCRdb to 2021 to 2024). Concerning the study at large: The earliest samples were collected approximately a decade before the 2015 WHO recommendation for immediate ART, a period when ART was typically delayed until CD4 counts fell. A retrospective serial study tested whether ART initiation and durable HIV suppression were associated with changes in peripheral blood TRB repertoire composition and diversity. The cohort contributed roughly 190 cryopreserved PBMC samples from about 29 adults with confirmed HIV infection, collected serially over a mean of approximately six years (range 1-12). Eleven of the 30 participants with HIV were female. No cross-contamination during QIAcube processing was seen in test extractions of a monoclonal T-cell line run alongside 30 to 35 polyclonal samples.

The immunoSEQ hsTCRB v3.0 assay was used at survey level resolution to sequence the TRB variable region. A depth of about 40,000-50,000 T-cell genomes per sample was targeted for TRB sequencing. An Illumina MiSeq with a v3 150-cycle kit was used to sequence the pooled TRB libraries. The study's processing was this. Analysis of repertoires was carried out in R inside a reproducible Nextflow workflow spanning QC, data transformation and analysis. LymphoSeq2, an R package for AIRR-Seq data exploration, was used to implement custom analyses. A few samples yielding fewer than 5000 total TRB sequences were excluded, leaving approximately 200 analyzed HIV repertoires. Among the roughly 180 retained HIV repertoires, 55 to 65 were collected before ART initiation and 129 after ART initiation. Each repertoire was downsampled to 5000 TRB nucleotide sequences, and summary statistics were averaged across 100 downsampling iterations. Only TRB sequences with CDR3 regions of at least seven amino acids were retained for analysis. Diversity was assessed using a clonality score derived from Shannon entropy and using the Gini coefficient. Repertoire networks linked the top 5000 CDR3 amino acid sequences whenever two sequences differed by an edit distance of one. For TRB CDR3 amino acid sequences, GLIPH2 was used to predict antigen specificity groups and MHC restriction. Known CMV, EBV, HIV or tissue antigen associations were flagged by matching CDR3 amino acid sequences against VDJdb and McPAS-TCR. Pre-ART, post-ART and control groups were compared with Wilcoxon signed-rank tests and Holm-Bonferroni correction. The clones in this table, taken by TCRdb from immuneACCESS, are in-frame only. Not every clone is retained; where verified, under half of the shortfall comes from an unresolved V gene, and the cause of the rest is unknown. Clone size and the V and J calls come from that table; the DNA yielded D and trimming. Here the sample has tens of thousands of clones; 90% to 95% occur a single time. The top ten clones comprise 6.5% to 10% of the sample.

The investigation overall reported the following: Since PBMC availability was limited, sequencing covered only the TCR beta chain, with no alpha chain pairing. Starting ART was linked to a significant rise in TRB diversity, yet even after long-term ART the diversity remained significantly lower than in transplant donor controls. The samples span the years 2004 to 2017, and the ART regimens used at that time may not be as effective as current regimens. Inferences about post-ART repertoire changes are limited because no data were available on ART adherence, viral resistance or therapy changes. Compared with controls, HIV repertoires had narrower CDR3 length ranges, and the network structure pointed to an antigen-experienced repertoire that shifted only slightly toward naive after ART. Expanded TRB clones identified before ART initiation dominated the repertoire across all time points, though the dominance fluctuated and decreased in many PLHIV after ART. Because cell numbers in pre-ART samples were limited, unsorted PBMC were profiled instead of sorted CD4+ and CD8+ T cells.

Inclusion was restricted to participants for whom at least one PBMC sample before ART initiation and at least two post-ART samples were available. Every participant with HIV received treatment in the United States of America. Before DNA extraction, cryopreserved samples of roughly 0.9-11 million PBMC were thawed and then washed. At the time of the earliest PBMC sample, participants with HIV were aged between roughly 20 and 54 years. PBMC samples from each participant spanned 1-4 timepoints before ART initiation and 2-8 timepoints after ART initiation, with a median of 7 samples. For every participant, serial HIV viral load, CD4+ T-cell count, ART history and demographic data were obtained. A Qiagen kit on a QIAcube was used to extract genomic DNA from unsorted PBMC, with samples processed in batches of 12. Regarding this clone: Its binding antigen is unknown. Base qualities are missing; no much larger clone stands one base away.

The material was unsorted PBMCs, obtained 6 to 6.5 years after starting antiretroviral therapy. The receptor comes from a man aged 25 to 40 with HIV.

The CDR3 region has the sequence CASSGLGRVQFF. The nucleotides read TGTGCCAGCAGCGGTTTAGGACGGGTGCAGTTCTTC. This receptor chain uses TRBV11-2 and TRBJ2-1; no confident D gene assignment can be made. The CDR3 covers 12 residues, taking in both the cysteine and the phenylalanine. Only the CDR3 portion is preserved as DNA: 36 bases, with reading frame beginning at the first base. V and J are truncated by 5 bases and 12 bases respectively, leaving an intervening sequence of 14 bases. The germline V gene encodes CDR1 SGHAT and CDR2 FQNNGV.